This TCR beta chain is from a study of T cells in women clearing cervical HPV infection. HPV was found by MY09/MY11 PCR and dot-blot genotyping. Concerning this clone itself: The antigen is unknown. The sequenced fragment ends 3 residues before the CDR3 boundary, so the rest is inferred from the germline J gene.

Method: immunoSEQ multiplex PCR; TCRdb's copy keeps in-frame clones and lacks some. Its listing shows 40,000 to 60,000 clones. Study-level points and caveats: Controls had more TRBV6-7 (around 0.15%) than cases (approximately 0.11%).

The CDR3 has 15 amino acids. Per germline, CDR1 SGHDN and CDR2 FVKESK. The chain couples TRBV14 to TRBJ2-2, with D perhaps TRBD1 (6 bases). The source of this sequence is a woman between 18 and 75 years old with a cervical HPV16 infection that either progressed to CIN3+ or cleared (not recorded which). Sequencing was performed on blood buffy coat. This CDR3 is CASSQDQGTEEKLFF. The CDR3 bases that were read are TGTGCCAGCAGCCAAGATCAGGGGACGGAAGAAAAG.